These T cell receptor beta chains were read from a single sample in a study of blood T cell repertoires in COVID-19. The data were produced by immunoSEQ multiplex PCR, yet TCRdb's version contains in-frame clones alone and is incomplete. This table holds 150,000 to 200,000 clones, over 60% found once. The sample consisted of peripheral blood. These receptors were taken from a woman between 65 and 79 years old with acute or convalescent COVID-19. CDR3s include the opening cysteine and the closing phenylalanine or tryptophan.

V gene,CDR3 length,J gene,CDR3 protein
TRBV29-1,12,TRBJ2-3,CSSGVVGDTQYF
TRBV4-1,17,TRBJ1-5,CASSQQPRDSSNQPQHF
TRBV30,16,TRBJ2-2,CAWRNRQGANTGELFF
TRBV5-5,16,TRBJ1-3,CASSWDRSSSGNTIYF
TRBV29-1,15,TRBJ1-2,CSVDSGAGGKNGYTF
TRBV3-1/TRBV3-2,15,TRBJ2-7,CASSQLSLAGGEQYF
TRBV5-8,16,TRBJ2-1,CASSPRGTLAYNEQFF
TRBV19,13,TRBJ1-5,CASSMRVEEPQHF
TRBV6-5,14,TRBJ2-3,CASSPTSFTDTQYF
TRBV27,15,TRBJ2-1,CASSRRLAGNNEQFF
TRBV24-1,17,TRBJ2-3,CATSGDNRGWTTDTQYF
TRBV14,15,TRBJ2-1,CASSQPLGSGNEQFF
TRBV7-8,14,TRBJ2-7,CASSPEAQGYEQYF
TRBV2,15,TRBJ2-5,CASSGSGGVLQTQYF
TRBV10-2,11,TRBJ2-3,CATSFSDTQYF
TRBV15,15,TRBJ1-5,CATSRDLTVGQPQHF
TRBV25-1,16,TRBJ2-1,CASSGGQVESYNEQFF
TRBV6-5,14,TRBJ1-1,CASKGGVLNTEAFF
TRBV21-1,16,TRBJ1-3,CASSTPKTGMRNTIYF
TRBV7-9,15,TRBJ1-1,CASSFGSGIHTEAFF
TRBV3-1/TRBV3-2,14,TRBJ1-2,CASSQGGGDYGYTF
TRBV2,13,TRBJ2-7,CASSVGRREEQYF